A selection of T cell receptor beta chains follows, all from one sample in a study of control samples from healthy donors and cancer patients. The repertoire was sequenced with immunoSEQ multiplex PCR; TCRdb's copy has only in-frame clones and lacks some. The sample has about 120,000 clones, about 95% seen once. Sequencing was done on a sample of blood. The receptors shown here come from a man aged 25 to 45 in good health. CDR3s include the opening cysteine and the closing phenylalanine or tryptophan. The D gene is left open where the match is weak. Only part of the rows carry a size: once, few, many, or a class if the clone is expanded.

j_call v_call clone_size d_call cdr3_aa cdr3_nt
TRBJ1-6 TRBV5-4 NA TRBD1 CASSLDRGNSPLHF TGTGCCAGCAGCTTGGACAGGGGAAATTCACCCCTCCACTTT
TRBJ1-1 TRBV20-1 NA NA CSTRENTEAFF TGCAGTACCCGGGAGAACACTGAAGCTTTCTTT
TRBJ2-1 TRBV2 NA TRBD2 CASSTGLAGVNEQFF TGTGCCAGCAGTACGGGACTAGCTGGTGTCAATGAGCAGTTCTTC
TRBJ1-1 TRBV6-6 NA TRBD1 CASSIPGQGEAFF TGTGCCAGCAGCATACCGGGACAGGGTGAAGCTTTCTTT
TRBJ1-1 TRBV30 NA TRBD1 CAWMDRVGLFKNTEAFF TGTGCCTGGATGGACAGGGTAGGTCTATTTAAGAACACTGAAGCTTTCTTT
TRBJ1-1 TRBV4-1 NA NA CASRVMGGTEAFF TGCGCCAGCCGTGTCATGGGGGGCACTGAAGCTTTCTTT
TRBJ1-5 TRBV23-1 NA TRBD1 CASSHGPDRENQPQHF TGCGCCAGCAGTCATGGACCTGACAGGGAAAATCAGCCCCAGCATTTT
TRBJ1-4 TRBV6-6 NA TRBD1 CASSRQGHGNEKLFF TGTGCCAGCAGTCGACAGGGGCACGGAAATGAAAAACTGTTTTTT
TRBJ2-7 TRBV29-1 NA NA CSVEDRQGPYEQYF TGCAGCGTTGAAGACCGGCAGGGACCCTACGAGCAGTACTTC
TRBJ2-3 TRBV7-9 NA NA CASSRPERYSTDTQYF TGTGCCAGCAGCCGCCCTGAGCGCTATAGCACAGATACGCAGTATTTT
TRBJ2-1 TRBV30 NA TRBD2 CAWSVIRGTSEIF TGTGCCTGGAGTGTAATTCGCGGGACTAGCGAAATCTTC
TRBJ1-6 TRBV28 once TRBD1 CASSAGQGVGSPLHF TGTGCCAGCTCCGCCGGACAGGGGGTTGGATCACCCCTCCACTTT
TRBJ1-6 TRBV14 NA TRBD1 CASSGATGTAYNSPLHF TGTGCCAGCAGCGGAGCTACCGGGACAGCCTATAATTCACCCCTCCACTTT
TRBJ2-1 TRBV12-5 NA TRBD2 CASGLFGGGRESYNEQFF TGTGCTAGTGGTTTGTTTGGGGGGGGACGGGAGTCATACAATGAGCAGTTCTTC
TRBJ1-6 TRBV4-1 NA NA CASSQVPGWGKVNSPLHF TGCGCCAGCAGCCAAGTGCCGGGATGGGGGAAAGTGAATTCACCCCTCCACTTT
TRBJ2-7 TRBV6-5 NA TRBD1 CASRDRGREQYF TGTGCCAGCAGGGACAGGGGGCGAGAGCAGTACTTC
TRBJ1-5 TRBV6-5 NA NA CASARVSNQPQHF TGTGCCAGCGCACGGGTTAGCAATCAGCCCCAGCATTTT
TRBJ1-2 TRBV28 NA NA CASSSWGAFQDGYTF TGTGCCAGCAGCTCCTGGGGGGCCTTCCAAGATGGCTACACCTTC
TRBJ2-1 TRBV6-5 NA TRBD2 CATRLGLAGLSEQFF TGTGCCACTAGGTTGGGACTAGCGGGGCTTAGTGAGCAGTTCTTC
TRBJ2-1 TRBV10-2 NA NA CASSEHWAGAEQFF TGCGCCAGCAGTGAGCACTGGGCAGGGGCTGAGCAGTTCTTC
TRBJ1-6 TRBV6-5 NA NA CASSRTDSYNSPLHF TGTGCCAGCAGTCGGACAGACTCCTATAATTCACCCCTCCACTTT
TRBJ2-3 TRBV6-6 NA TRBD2 CASSTSGGATDTQYF TGTGCCAGCAGTACTAGCGGGGGGGCAACAGATACGCAGTATTTT
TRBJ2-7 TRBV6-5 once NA CASSPGRAGYEQYF TGTGCCAGCAGTCCCGGAAGGGCCGGCTACGAGCAGTACTTC
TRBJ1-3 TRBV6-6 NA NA CASSTGLLGGNTIYF TGTGCCAGCAGTACAGGGCTCCTGGGTGGAAACACCATATATTTT
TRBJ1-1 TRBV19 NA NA CASSDRIMGHTEAFF TGTGCCAGTTCTGACAGGATTATGGGTCACACTGAAGCTTTCTTT
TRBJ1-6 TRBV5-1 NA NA CASSSGQSSYNSPLHF TGCGCCAGCAGCTCCGGACAGAGCTCCTATAATTCACCCCTCCACTTT
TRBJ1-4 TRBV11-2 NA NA CASSLVSGQGGKLFF NA
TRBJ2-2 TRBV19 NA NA CASSIHTGELFF TGTGCCAGTAGTATCCACACCGGGGAGCTGTTTTTT
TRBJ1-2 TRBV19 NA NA CASSGQNLYGYTF TGTGCCAGTAGTGGGCAGAACCTCTATGGCTACACCTTC
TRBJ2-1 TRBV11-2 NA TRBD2 CASSRELAGGPYNEQFF TGTGCCAGCAGCAGAGAACTAGCGGGGGGACCCTACAATGAGCAGTTCTTC
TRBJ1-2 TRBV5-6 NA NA CASSPDGNYGYTF TGTGCCAGCAGCCCGGACGGGAACTATGGCTACACCTTC
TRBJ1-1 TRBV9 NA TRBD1 CASSPSTGVSEAFF TGTGCCAGCAGCCCCTCAACAGGGGTCTCTGAAGCTTTCTTT
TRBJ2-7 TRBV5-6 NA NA CASTQFIGELVYEQYF TGTGCCAGCACCCAATTTATTGGCGAGTTGGTCTACGAGCAGTACTTC
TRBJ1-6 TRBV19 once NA CASSILGLNSPLHF TGTGCCAGTAGTATTCTAGGACTTAATTCACCCCTCCACTTT
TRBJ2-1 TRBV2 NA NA CASRGSGSSYNEQFF TGTGCCAGCAGGGGTTCGGGGAGCTCCTACAATGAGCAGTTCTTC
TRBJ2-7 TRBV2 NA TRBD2 CASSEGLAGSSYEQYF TGTGCCAGCAGTGAGGGACTAGCGGGAAGCTCCTACGAGCAGTACTTC
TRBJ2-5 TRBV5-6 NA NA CASSTARAGPAAWETQYF TGTGCCAGCAGCACCGCCCGCGCTGGGCCGGCCGCGTGGGAGACCCAGTACTTC
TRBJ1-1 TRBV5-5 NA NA CASSLTTGRGTEAFF TGTGCCAGCAGCTTGACAACAGGCCGAGGCACTGAAGCTTTCTTT
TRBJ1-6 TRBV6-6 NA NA CASSFQGVGNSPLHF TGTGCCAGCAGTTTCCAGGGAGTAGGTAATTCACCCCTCCACTTT
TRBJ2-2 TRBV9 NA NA CASSVGGGGTGELFF TGTGCCAGCAGCGTAGGTGGGGGCGGAACCGGGGAGCTGTTTTTT
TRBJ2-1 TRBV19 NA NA CASRSQHNEQFF TGTGCCAGTAGGAGCCAGCACAATGAGCAGTTCTTC
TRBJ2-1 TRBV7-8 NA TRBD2 CASSLGTSGANEQFF TGTGCCAGCAGCTTAGGGACTAGCGGCGCCAATGAGCAGTTCTTC
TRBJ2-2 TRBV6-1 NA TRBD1 CASSEAYRGLGELFF TGTGCCAGCAGTGAGGCCTACAGGGGGCTAGGGGAGCTGTTTTTT
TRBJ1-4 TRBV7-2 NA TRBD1 CASSLNPDRGGGKLFF TGTGCCAGCAGCTTAAACCCCGACAGGGGAGGGGGAAAACTGTTTTTT
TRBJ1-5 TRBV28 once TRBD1 CASSEKPGGDGNQPQHF TGTGCCAGCAGTGAAAAACCAGGGGGGGATGGCAATCAGCCCCAGCATTTT
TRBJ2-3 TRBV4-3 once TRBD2 CASSRLGSGGADTQYF TGCGCCAGCAGCCGCCTTGGGAGCGGGGGAGCAGATACGCAGTATTTT
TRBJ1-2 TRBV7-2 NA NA CASSLAGGADYGYTF TGTGCCAGCAGCTTAGCGGGGGGGGCGGACTATGGCTACACCTTC
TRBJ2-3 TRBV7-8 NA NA CASSQSAGQITDTQYF TGTGCCAGCAGCCAATCAGCAGGGCAAATCACAGATACGCAGTATTTT
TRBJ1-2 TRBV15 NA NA CATSRARGGGYTF TGTGCCACCAGCAGAGCTAGGGGTGGAGGCTACACCTTC
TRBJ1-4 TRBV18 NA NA CASSESENEKLFF TGTGCCAGCTCCGAGTCGGAGAATGAAAAACTGTTTTTT
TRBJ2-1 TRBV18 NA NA CASSPPGIPDYNEQFF TGTGCCAGCTCACCACCGGGGATTCCAGACTACAATGAGCAGTTCTTC
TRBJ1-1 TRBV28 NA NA CASTQVMNTEAFF TGTGCCAGCACACAGGTGATGAACACTGAAGCTTTCTTT
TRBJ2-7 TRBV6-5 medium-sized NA CASTPGAYEQYF TGTGCCAGTACTCCGGGGGCCTACGAGCAGTACTTC
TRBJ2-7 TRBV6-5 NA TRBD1 CASSYSSPGQGYEQYF TGTGCCAGCAGTTACTCCTCTCCGGGACAGGGTTACGAGCAGTACTTC
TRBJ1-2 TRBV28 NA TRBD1 CASRRTGGSYGYTF TGTGCCAGCAGACGCACAGGGGGCTCCTATGGCTACACCTTC
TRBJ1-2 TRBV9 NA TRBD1 CASSVDLGRQGADGYTF TGTGCCAGCAGCGTAGATTTAGGGAGACAGGGGGCTGATGGCTACACCTTC